This T cell receptor beta chain originates from a study of beta chain features in type 1 diabetes. Notes on the study in general: Relative to healthy donors, patients appeared to have naive, central memory and Treg TCRB repertoires that were more similar. TCRB CDR3 length was moderately but significantly reduced in all four CD4+ subsets of Type 1 diabetes patients.

The study reverse transcribed the entire isolated RNA, so it sequenced expressed TCRB transcripts. Sequencing was performed with immunoSEQ multiplex PCR; in TCRdb, only in-frame clones are kept and a portion is missing. The data show roughly 330,000 clones, 13% seen once. Turning to this clone: Its antigen is as yet unknown.

Germline V lookup: CDR1 LNHNV, CDR2 YYDKDF (reference sequence). This CDR3 is 16 amino acids long. Trimming took off 2 bases at V and 4 bases at J, with 16 bases between the two ends. Sample: naive CD4+ T cells from blood. The V gene is TRBV15, the J gene TRBJ2-3; no firm D call. The receptor was isolated from a woman aged 18-29 years with type 1 diabetes. CDR3 sequence: CATSRFTPSLPDTQYF. CDR3 DNA sequence: TGTGCCACCAGCAGATTTACACCGTCGTTACCAGATACGCAGTATTTT.